Following are 24 T cell receptor beta chains from one sample sequenced in a study of blood T cell repertoires in COVID-19. Assay used: immunoSEQ multiplex PCR; TCRdb lists only in-frame clones, some missing. The repertoire consists of around 270,000 clones, with roughly 84% occurring once and the leading ten covering 1.5% to 1.9%. The sample comprised peripheral blood. Receptors originate from a woman aged 40 to 50 who had recovered from COVID-19.

The chain links TRBV6-6 to TRBJ1-3, with 7 bases that match TRBD1. CDR3 length: 12 amino acids. V lost 10 bases, J lost 4 bases, and 4 bases stayed unmatched. Germline V gene sequence: CDR1 MNHNY, CDR2 SVGAGI (reference sequence). CDR3 in amino acids: CATSDRGNTIYF. In DNA form, the CDR3 reads TGTGCCACCTCGGACAGGGGAAACACCATATATTTT.

The chain has TRBV28 and TRBJ2-1, with D perhaps matching TRBD1 (6 bases). The germline CDR1 and CDR2 sequences are MDHEN and SYDVKM. V lost 3 bases and J 6 bases, leaving 12 bases between the germline ends. This CDR3 is 14 amino acids long. CDR3 DNA: TGTGCCAGCAGTTTGGACAGCCGACCCAATGAGCAGTTCTTC. Translation: CASSLDSRPNEQFF.

This CDR3 reads CASSPMTGIMNTEAFF. CDR3 in DNA: TGTGCCAGCTCACCGATGACAGGGATCATGAACACTGAAGCTTTCTTT. This chain joins TRBV18 and TRBJ1-1; 7 positions match TRBD1. V was clipped by 3 bases and J by 0 bases; unmatched bases: 7. CDR1 and CDR2 (germline): KGHSH, LQKENI. The CDR3 extends over 16 amino acids.

CDR3 region: CASSPRDNFNTEAFF. The CDR3 DNA sequence: TGTGCCAGCTCACCACGGGACAATTTTAACACTGAAGCTTTCTTT. The chain links TRBV18 to TRBJ1-1, with D perhaps matching TRBD1 (6 bases). Germline V gene lookup returns CDR1 KGHSH and CDR2 LQKENI. This CDR3 is 15 amino acids long. The ends were cut back, 1 base at V and 2 bases at J, with 11 bases in the middle.

The genes are TRBV28 and TRBJ2-7; 7 bases line up with TRBD2. The length of the CDR3 is 15 residues. Germline loops: CDR1 MDHEN, CDR2 SYDVKM. With V trimmed by 3 bases and J by 2 bases, 7 bases remained unmatched. The CDR3 DNA reads as TGTGCCAGCAGTTTGGCGGGACTACCAGCCTACGAGCAGTACTTC. Amino acid sequence: CASSLAGLPAYEQYF.

The chain recombines TRBV5-1 with TRBJ1-1; 10 bases match TRBD1. Per the germline V gene, CDR1 is SGHRS and CDR2 is YFSETQ. The trim removed 1 base at V and 1 base at J, leaving 7 bases unmatched. The CDR3 extends over 17 amino acids. Here the CDR3 DNA reads TGCGCCAGCAGCTTGACTGGACAGGGGGTCGAGAACACTGAAGCTTTCTTT. It translates to CASSLTGQGVENTEAFF. The full variable domain, with the rest looked up from reference TRBV5-1 and TRBJ1-1, is KAGVTQTPRYLIKTRGQQVTLSCSPISGHRSVSWYQQTPGQGLQFLFEYFSETQRNKGNFPGRFSGRQFSNSRSEMNVSTLELGDSALYLCASSLTGQGVENTEAFFGQGTRLTVV.

This sequence joins TRBV18 and TRBJ1-2; unclear D gene. The V end was cut by 6 bases, the J end by 4 bases, with 12 bases between. The CDR3 is 13 amino acids. The germline gives CDR1 KGHSH, CDR2 LQKENI. CDR3: CASSPGGFYGYTF. The CDR3 nucleotides are TGTGCCAGCTCCCCCGGAGGATTCTATGGCTACACCTTC.

The chain joins TRBV10-3 to TRBJ1-2; the D gene is possibly TRBD1 (6 bases). The CDR3 runs to 17 residues. V lost 3 bases, J lost 4 bases, and 21 bases lay in between. Looked up from germline, CDR1 is ENHRY and CDR2 is SYGVKD. The CDR3 DNA follows: TGTGCCATCAGTGACTCCGGGACACACCATTCTCTCTATGGCTACACCTTC. Its protein product is CAISDSGTHHSLYGYTF.

DNA for the CDR3: TGCGCCAGCAGCTCGGGACAGGTGTACGAGCAGTACTTC. Residues: CASSSGQVYEQYF. The rearrangement joins TRBV5-1 to TRBJ2-7, with 8 bases fitting TRBD1. The V gene's germline CDR1 is SGHRS and CDR2 YFSETQ. This CDR3 has 13 residues. Trimming took 3 bases from V and 4 from J; bases not matched to a gene: 3.

This clone was seen only a few times. This sequence joins TRBV11-2 and TRBJ1-1, with D tentatively TRBD1 (5 bases). The CDR3 is 14 residues long. The V gene lost 3 bases and the J gene lost 0 bases, with 8 bases spanning the gap. Looked up from germline, CDR1 is SGHAT and CDR2 is FQNNGV. The CDR3 reads CASSFQGMNTEAFF. In DNA form, the CDR3 reads TGTGCCAGCAGCTTCCAGGGAATGAACACTGAAGCTTTCTTT.

This chain links TRBV5-1 with TRBJ1-2, with 8 bases fitting TRBD1. The CDR3 consists of 16 residues. Germline V lookup: CDR1 SGHRS, CDR2 YFSETQ. Trimming cost V 4 bases and J 6 bases; bases outside gene matches: 14. Here the CDR3 DNA reads TGCGCCAGCAGCCAACTGACGACAGGGGTAGGAGATGGCTACACCTTC. The encoded protein is CASSQLTTGVGDGYTF.

This sequence joins TRBV3-1 (or the pseudogene TRBV3-2) and TRBJ2-3, with D perhaps matching TRBD1 (6 bases). CDR3 length equals 17 residues. Trimming took off 0 bases at V and 1 base at J, with 14 bases between the two ends. Looked up from germline, CDR1 is LGHDT and CDR2 is YNNKEL (reference sequence). CDR3 in amino acids: CASSQDIGAGGTDTQYF. DNA for the CDR3: TGTGCCAGCAGCCAAGATATAGGGGCAGGGGGCACAGATACGCAGTATTTT.

This sequence joins TRBV7-2 and TRBJ1-3; D not certain. V gave up 1 base and J gave up 4 bases, with 8 bases separating them. In germline, CDR1 is SGHTA, CDR2 FQGNSA. The CDR3 runs 14 residues. The CDR3 protein is CASSLVPGGNTIYF. The CDR3, as DNA: TGTGCCAGCAGCTTAGTCCCGGGGGGAAACACCATATATTTT.

The chain links TRBV6-5 to TRBJ1-2; perhaps TRBD1 as D (5 bases). Trimming removed 2 bases at V and 3 bases at J, with 13 bases between. The germline V gene has CDR1 MNHEY and CDR2 SVGAGI. The CDR3 is 15 residues long. The CDR3 protein is CASSYQLGGDYGYTF. The CDR3 DNA is TGTGCCAGCAGTTACCAGTTGGGAGGGGACTATGGCTACACCTTC.

This chain joins TRBV28 and TRBJ1-4; the D gene is possibly TRBD1 (6 bases). CDR3 size: 17 residues. The germline V gene has CDR1 MDHEN and CDR2 SYDVKM. V shed 2 bases and J shed 3 bases, with 16 bases lying between them. The CDR3 DNA follows: TGTGCCAGCAGTTTAAGGGGGGGGAGTATAGCTAATGAAAAACTGTTTTTT. It encodes CASSLRGGSIANEKLFF.

The rearrangement links TRBV4-1 to TRBJ1-5, with D perhaps matching TRBD1 (5 bases). This CDR3 comprises 14 residues. The germline CDR1 and CDR2 sequences are MGHRA and YSYEKL. Trimming stripped 2 bases from V and 5 bases from J, with 10 bases between. In nucleotides, the CDR3 is TGCGCCAGCAGCCAACTACAGGAAGATCAGCCCCAGCATTTT. This sequence encodes CASSQLQEDQPQHF.

The V and J genes are TRBV7-9 and TRBJ1-1; D is undetermined. Trimming cost V 7 bases and J 2 bases, with 11 bases left between them. The CDR3 covers 13 residues. Germline CDR1 and CDR2: SEHNR and FQNEAQ (reference sequence). CDR3: CASTAGSNTEAFF. The CDR3 nucleotides are TGTGCCAGCACCGCGGGGAGTAACACTGAAGCTTTCTTT.

This clone appeared a single time. The V call is TRBV30, the J call TRBJ1-1; D gene ambiguous. CDR3 length: 13 residues. The V and J ends lost 7 bases and 3 bases respectively, with 15 bases between them. CDR1 is GTSNPN, CDR2 SVGIG, per germline (reference sequence). In DNA, the CDR3 is TGTGCCTATCTTGGACTATGGGACACTGAAGCTTTCTTT. It is translated as CAYLGLWDTEAFF.

The chain joins TRBV28 to TRBJ2-5, with 9 bases that match TRBD2. Germline lookup yields CDR1 MDHEN and CDR2 SYDVKM. The CDR3 length is 15 residues. V shed 7 bases, J shed 2 bases, and the junction held 8 bases outside the gene matches. The CDR3 here is CASNLSGGPQETQYF. The CDR3 bases are TGTGCCAGCAACCTTAGCGGGGGACCTCAAGAGACCCAGTACTTC.

V is TRBV7-9 and J is TRBJ1-1; tentatively, D is TRBD1 (5 bases). V was clipped by 1 base and J by 6 bases, with 9 bases between them. Germline CDR1 SEHNR, CDR2 FQNEAQ (reference sequence). The CDR3 consists of 13 residues. CDR3 DNA: TGTGCCAGCAGCTTAGAAGGGGAGGCTGAAGCTTTCTTT. Its translation: CASSLEGEAEAFF.

The V and J genes are TRBV2 and TRBJ1-3; no clear D. V lost 6 bases and J lost 2, with 11 bases in between. The CDR3 covers 14 residues. Germline V gene sequence: CDR1 SNHLY, CDR2 FYNNEI. Here the CDR3 reads CASRRESTGNTIYF. CDR3 in DNA: TGTGCCAGCAGGAGGGAATCGACTGGAAACACCATATATTTT.

V and J are TRBV19 and TRBJ1-2; no clear D gene. The CDR3 covers 14 residues. CDR1 and CDR2 from the germline V gene are LNHDA and SQIVND (reference sequence). V lost 6 bases, J lost 2 bases, and 13 bases lay in between. CDR3 DNA sequence: TGTGCCAGTAGATCGGTAGAGAAGAACTATGGCTACACCTTC. Protein: CASRSVEKNYGYTF.

The chain is built from TRBV21-1 and TRBJ1-1; the D segment call TRBD1 is taken from the table without a DNA check. TRBV21-1 counts as a pseudogene. The CDR3 sequence is 13 residues long. DNA of the CDR3: TGTGCCCAGGGTGTGACAAGATGGACTGAAGCTTTCTTT. Translating gives CAQGVTRWTEAFF.

This clone was found many times. J is TRBJ2-7 and V is TRBV7-9; D possibly corresponds to TRBD1 (6 bases). V shed 5 bases and J shed 3 bases, with 20 bases lying between them. CDR3 size: 16 residues. Germline lookup yields CDR1 SEHNR and CDR2 FQNEAQ (reference sequence). CDR3 bases: TGTGCCAGCAGCCGCTCTCCGAGTACAGGGATCTACGAGCAGTACTTC. This encodes CASSRSPSTGIYEQYF.